This T cell receptor beta chain appears in the sequencing data of a study of T-cell reconstitution after alpha-beta-depleted transplantation in children. Findings and caveats of the study: Roughly two months post-transplant, alpha-beta T cells reportedly originated from several hundred graft clones that had expanded. T-cell counts and diversity at one year post-transplant came mainly from newly produced T cells. Surviving recipient T cells and thymic progenitors underlay high day-60 TCRbeta diversity in some patients.

Germline assignment: CDR1 SGHAT and CDR2 FQNNGV. The CDR3 is 15 amino acids. The V and J ends lost 3 bases and 0 bases respectively, with 9 bases between them. Using unique molecular identifiers, the investigators prepared the TCRbeta library. A single record per CDR3 protein comes from TCRdb applying MiXCR to the PCR reads. The data show about 260,000 distinct CDR3 sequences, less than 9% seen once. This clonotype was observed many times. No antigen is known for it. The V gene is TRBV11-2, the J gene TRBJ1-3; D remains unclear. The specimen was PBMCs, mostly from graft donor cells, collected 180 days after TCRalphabeta/CD19-depleted stem cell transplant. The origin of this receptor is a male patient between 10 and 17 years old who had a stem cell transplant for acute lymphoblastic leukemia, so the T cells may come from the graft donor. CDR3 nucleotides: TGTGCCAGCAGCTTGGGTTTTGGCTCTGGAAACACCATATATTTT. Translating gives CASSLGFGSGNTIYF.